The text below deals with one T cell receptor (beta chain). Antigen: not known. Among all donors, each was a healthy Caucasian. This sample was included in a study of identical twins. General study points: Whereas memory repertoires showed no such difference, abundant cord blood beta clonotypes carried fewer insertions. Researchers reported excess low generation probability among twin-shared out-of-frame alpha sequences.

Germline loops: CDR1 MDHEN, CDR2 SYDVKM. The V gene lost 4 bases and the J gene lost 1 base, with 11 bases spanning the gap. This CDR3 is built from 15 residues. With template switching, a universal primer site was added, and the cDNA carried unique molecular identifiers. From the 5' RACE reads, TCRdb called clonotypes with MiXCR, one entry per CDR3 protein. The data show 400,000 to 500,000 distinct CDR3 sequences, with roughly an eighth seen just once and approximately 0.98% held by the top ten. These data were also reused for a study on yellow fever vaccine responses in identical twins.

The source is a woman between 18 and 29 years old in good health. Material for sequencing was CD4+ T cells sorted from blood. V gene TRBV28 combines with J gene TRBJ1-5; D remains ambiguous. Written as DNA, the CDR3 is TGTGCCAGCAGTTCAAAGGGATGGAGCAATCAGCCCCAGCATTTT. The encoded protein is CASSSKGWSNQPQHF.